A single sample gave rise to the 29 T cell receptor beta chains below, sequenced in a study of T cells in severe cutaneous drug reactions. Sequenced patients had Stevens-Johnson syndrome or toxic epidermal necrolysis caused by carbamazepine. The iRepertoire multiplex PCR system with TCR subtype-specific primers built both bulk and single-cell libraries. TCRdb reprocessed the multiplex PCR reads; each CDR3 protein has one entry and no DNA is given. Its clone listing holds 1,500 to 2,000 distinct CDR3 sequences. Source material: PBMCs. These receptors originate from a human donor with Stevens-Johnson syndrome, a severe cutaneous drug reaction.

The J gene is TRBJ2-1, the V gene TRBV19; TCRdb proposes TRBD1, but this gene call is untestable without DNA. The germline V gene has CDR1 LNHDA and CDR2 SQIVND (reference sequence). This CDR3 region has 14 residues. The CDR3 is CASNTGVSGNEQFF.

This clonotype is classed as medium-sized (0.01 to 0.1%) by frequency. The chain recombines TRBV28 with TRBJ1-5. The CDR3 sequence is 11 residues long. CDR1 is MDHEN, CDR2 SYDVKM, per germline. CDR3 protein: CASSSYQPQHF.

The V call is TRBV14, the J call TRBJ2-1. CDR3 length: 14 amino acids. In germline, CDR1 is SGHDN, CDR2 FVKESK. CDR3 residues: CASSQDPLAQEQFF.

This clonotype is deemed medium-sized by its frequency. This chain links TRBV12-3 or TRBV12-4 with TRBJ2-3. This CDR3 contains 12 residues. The CDR3 sequence: CASSFITDTQYF.

This clonotype is classed as medium-sized by frequency. The chain links TRBV14 to TRBJ1-2; the TRBD1 assignment by TCRdb is unverifiable without DNA. This CDR3 is 13 amino acids long. The germline V gene has CDR1 SGHDN and CDR2 FVKESK. The CDR3 sequence is CASSQQGLYGYTF.

This chain connects TRBV20-1 to TRBJ1-5. CDR1 is DFQATT, CDR2 SNEGSKA, per germline (reference sequence). This CDR3 has 16 amino acids. The CDR3 sequence: CSAPLAGLKNSQPQHF.

The chain couples TRBV19 to TRBJ1-1; the D call from TCRdb, TRBD1, cannot be confirmed without DNA. The CDR3 has 15 amino acids. Germline V gives CDR1 LNHDA, CDR2 SQIVND (reference sequence). This CDR3 is CASSIGTGLDTEAFF. The variable domain in full, with the rest retrieved from reference TRBV19 and TRBJ1-1, is DGGITQSPKYLFRKEGQNVTLSCEQNLNHDAMYWYRQDPGQGLRLIYYSQIVNDFQKGDIAEGYSVSREKKESFPLTVTSAQKNPTAFYLCASSIGTGLDTEAFFGQGTRLTVV.

The CDR3 here is CASSLVGGSYEQYF. J is TRBJ2-7 and V is TRBV5-1. Germline V lookup: CDR1 SGHRS, CDR2 YFSETQ. The CDR3 consists of 14 residues.

This clonotype is deemed medium-sized by its frequency. The CDR3 sequence is CASSLTSGGLNEQFF. The chain is built from TRBV7-8 and TRBJ2-1; the D gene TCRdb calls, TRBD2, cannot be checked with no DNA. Germline assignment: CDR1 SGHVS and CDR2 FQNEAQ. The CDR3 is made up of 15 amino acids.

The chain combines TRBV10-2 with TRBJ2-7; TCRdb proposes TRBD2, but this gene call is untestable without DNA. Looked up from germline, CDR1 is WSHSY and CDR2 is SAAADI. This CDR3 has 12 amino acids. The CDR3 spells CASSSSGYEQYF.

This clonotype ranks as medium-sized in terms of frequency. V and J are TRBV28 and TRBJ1-5; TCRdb calls TRBD1, which cannot be checked without DNA. CDR1 MDHEN and CDR2 SYDVKM come from the germline V gene. The CDR3 runs to 15 residues. The CDR3 here is CASSSGDRRHQPQHF.

By frequency, this clonotype registers medium-sized. The chain has TRBV25-1 and TRBJ1-1; TCRdb indicates TRBD1, and absent DNA this call remains unverified. The length of the CDR3 is 14 residues. Germline assignment: CDR1 MGHDK and CDR2 SYGVNS. CDR3: CASSEMGRTVEAFF.

This clonotype is deemed medium-sized (0.01 to 0.1%) by its frequency. The J gene is TRBJ1-2, the V gene TRBV7-8; TCRdb's D gene call, TRBD1, goes unchecked for lack of DNA. Germline V lookup: CDR1 SGHVS, CDR2 FQNEAQ. This CDR3 region has 13 residues. CDR3 region: CASSFQGDYGYTF.

The V gene is TRBV12-3 or TRBV12-4, the J gene TRBJ2-5; TCRdb selects TRBD1, and the lack of DNA leaves this call unchecked. This CDR3 has 12 residues. CDR3 protein: CASRGPGETQYF.

The rearrangement uses TRBV9 and TRBJ2-1; TCRdb returns TRBD1, unconfirmable since there is no DNA. The CDR3 runs to 14 residues. CDR1 and CDR2 (germline): SGDLS, YYNGEE. CDR3 protein: CASTKYSGSNEQFF.

This clonotype is deemed medium-sized by its frequency. The chain carries TRBV7-2 and TRBJ1-3; there is no DNA to check the TCRdb D call of TRBD1. The CDR3 runs to 14 residues. Germline assignment: CDR1 SGHTA and CDR2 FQGNSA. The chain's CDR3 is CASSRDRAGNTIYF. The full variable domain, its missing parts supplied by reference TRBV7-2 and TRBJ1-3, is GAGVSQSPSNKVTEKGKDVELRCDPISGHTALYWYRQSLGQGLEFLIYFQGNSAPDKSGLPSDRFSAERTGGSVSTLTIQRTQQEDSAVYLCASSRDRAGNTIYFGEGSWLTVV.

The gene calls are TRBV20-1 and TRBJ2-7; TCRdb picks TRBD1, but there is no DNA to check that call. The CDR3 covers 13 residues. CDR1 is DFQATT, CDR2 SNEGSKA, per germline (reference sequence). Here the CDR3 reads CSALGGAAYEQYF.

This clonotype is deemed medium-sized by its frequency. CDR3 amino acids: CASSEADGFSPLHF. The chain combines TRBV2 with TRBJ1-6. This CDR3 is 14 amino acids long. Germline V gene data show CDR1 as SNHLY and CDR2 as FYNNEI.

This clonotype shows up as medium-sized by frequency. The rearrangement joins TRBV28 to TRBJ1-5; the TCRdb call, TRBD1, lacks DNA for checking. The CDR3 extends over 14 amino acids. Germline assignment: CDR1 MDHEN and CDR2 SYDVKM. The CDR3 here is CASSLEQGSQPQHF.

This clonotype counts as medium-sized by frequency. This rearrangement joins TRBV12-3 or TRBV12-4 to TRBJ1-1; the D call of TRBD1 rests on TCRdb alone, since no DNA is present to check it. CDR3 length: 14 amino acids. CDR3 sequence: CASSLSGLNTEAFF.

The CDR3 is CSARDPVSGGPSWNEQFF. The J gene is TRBJ2-1, the V gene TRBV20-1; there is no DNA to check the TCRdb D call of TRBD2. CDR3 size: 18 residues. Per germline, CDR1 DFQATT and CDR2 SNEGSKA (reference sequence).

This sequence joins TRBV20-1 and TRBJ2-1; TCRdb's assignment of TRBD1 cannot be checked, as there is no DNA. Germline CDR1 and CDR2: DFQATT and SNEGSKA (reference sequence). The CDR3 is made up of 18 amino acids. The CDR3 sequence is CSAREGPGETLDYNEQFF.

Measured by frequency, this clonotype is medium-sized (0.01 to 0.1%). The chain couples TRBV18 to TRBJ2-7; the D call from TCRdb, TRBD2, cannot be confirmed without DNA. Germline V CDR1 and CDR2: KGHSH, LQKENI. This CDR3 spans 13 amino acids. This CDR3 is CASSFPGLPEQYF.

Judged by frequency, this clonotype is medium-sized. The genes are TRBV7-9 and TRBJ2-3. CDR1 SEHNR and CDR2 FQNEAQ come from the germline V gene (reference sequence). The CDR3 is 14 residues long. CDR3 sequence reads: CASSLGRPTDTQYF.

This clonotype ranks as medium-sized in terms of frequency. The rearrangement uses TRBV5-4 and TRBJ2-1. Germline V gene lookup returns CDR1 SGHNT and CDR2 YYREEE (reference sequence). This CDR3 contains 12 residues. CDR3 protein: CASSLVASRQFF. The whole variable domain, remainder taken from reference TRBV5-4 and TRBJ2-1, is ETGVTQSPTHLIKTRGQQVTLRCSSQSGHNTVSWYQQALGQGPQFIFQYYREEENGRGNFPPRFSGLQFPNYSSELNVNALELDDSALYLCASSLVASRQFFGPGTRLTVL.

By frequency, this clonotype is medium-sized (0.01 to 0.1%). The V call is TRBV2, the J call TRBJ1-5; TCRdb reports TRBD1, a call that lacks DNA to check it against. The CDR3 loop spans 15 amino acids. CDR1 and CDR2 from the germline V gene are SNHLY and FYNNEI. CDR3 loop: CASSEQGFSNQPQHF.

This chain connects TRBV20-1 to TRBJ2-7; TCRdb names TRBD1, which stays unverified in the absence of DNA. The germline V gene has CDR1 DFQATT and CDR2 SNEGSKA (reference sequence). CDR3 length equals 15 residues. The CDR3: CSASGGKGLSYEQYF.

This clonotype is deemed medium-sized by its frequency. The rearrangement uses TRBV4-1 and TRBJ2-7. There are 16 residues in the CDR3. CDR1 and CDR2 from the germline V gene are MGHRA and YSYEKL. The CDR3 is CASSQEEPGSGHEQYF.

This chain joins TRBV20-1 and TRBJ2-1. The germline V gene encodes CDR1 DFQATT and CDR2 SNEGSKA (reference sequence). CDR3 size: 16 residues. The CDR3: CSARPTVPSSYNEQFF.